This T cell receptor (beta chain) was captured in a study of cytomegalovirus exposure and HLA in healthy donors. Germline CDR1 reads LNHDA; CDR2 reads SQIVND (reference sequence). The V gene end was trimmed by 4 bases and the J gene end by 4 bases; junction bases not matched to a gene: 1. CDR3 length equals 13 residues. This clone appeared a few times. Its cognate antigen is unknown. General study points: Usually a TCR sequence was rare, but some public TCRs were found in many donors.

Both 60 Vbeta primers and 13 Jbeta primers went into the PCR. The method was immunoSEQ multiplex PCR; TCRdb's version includes in-frame clones alone and lacks a portion of them. The sample yields 54,000 or so clones, about 73% seen once. This chain connects TRBV19 to TRBJ1-5, with 7 bases that match TRBD1. Sequencing was performed on PBMCs. The TCR originated in an older woman in good health and CMV-seropositive. The CDR3 DNA reads TGTGCCAGTAGTAGGGACAGAAATCAGCCCCAGCATTTT. Encoded protein: CASSRDRNQPQHF.